These T cell receptor beta chains were read from a single sample in a study of cytomegalovirus exposure and HLA in healthy donors. The method was immunoSEQ multiplex PCR; TCRdb's version includes in-frame clones alone and lacks a portion of them. The data contain some 57,000 clones, about 81% of them singletons. The source material was PBMCs. These receptors originate from a woman aged 25 to 39 in good health and CMV-seronegative. Both conserved end residues are trimmed from each CDR3. D genes are given only for firm matches.

TRBV11-3	NA	TRBJ2-1	ASSLNTRGEQF
TRBV7-8	TRBD2	TRBJ2-1	ASSLRDSREAWEQF
TRBV9	NA	TRBJ1-2	ASSVGGGANYGYT
TRBV6-6	TRBD1	TRBJ1-5	ASRLQGANNQPQH
TRBV7-9	NA	TRBJ2-3	ASSPSRLDTDTQY
TRBV4-1	NA	TRBJ2-1	ASSQDFLVQF
TRBV7-2	NA	TRBJ2-2	ASSSRDSDRGAV
TRBV11-1	TRBD1	TRBJ2-7	ASSLTGATYEQY
TRBV7-8	NA	TRBJ2-5	ASSGGYETQY
TRBV2	TRBD1	TRBJ1-1	ASSGQGLENTEAF
TRBV28	TRBD2	TRBJ2-3	ASSRGRAITDTQY